This T cell receptor (beta chain) comes out of a study of OX40 agonist ivuxolimab in advanced cancers. Background on the study: Subjects had a mean age of about 60 years, with a range of 23 to 79; almost 85% were male.

Blood draws occurred at baseline, cycle 4 day 1, and cycle 7 day 1. General observations from the study: Normalized T-cell clonal expansion was also low in a subset of nonresponders. At 0.1 to 3.0 mg/kg, clonal expansion of CD4+ and CD8+ blood T cells had occurred by week 6.

CDR3 length: 13 amino acids. Trimming removed 7 bases at V and 3 bases at J, with 12 bases between. Germline V CDR1 and CDR2: MNHEY, SVGAGI. Clones were read by immunoSEQ multiplex PCR, and TCRdb kept only the in-frame ones, dropping some. The sample yields around 80,000 clones, around nine tenths seen once. For this clone: What it binds is not known.

The clonotype originates from an adult with an advanced solid tumor such as melanoma, head and neck, liver or kidney cancer. The input for sequencing was CD4+ or CD8+ T cells sorted from blood, taken in a trial of the OX40 agonist ivuxolimab. The chain couples TRBV6-5 to TRBJ2-5, with D perhaps TRBD1 (6 bases). In DNA form, the CDR3 reads TGTGCCAGCATCGACAGGCTCGAAGAGACCCAGTACTTC. As protein: CASIDRLEETQYF.